Listed below are T cell receptor beta chains from one sample, sequenced in a study of blood T cell repertoires in COVID-19. TCRdb keeps only in-frame clones here, not all; method: immunoSEQ multiplex PCR. Seen here are more than 300,000 clones, 90% observed once, and the top ten hold around 0.97%. The sample was peripheral blood. The receptors stem from a woman between 40 and 55 years old with COVID-19, enrolled during active disease. Both conserved end residues are part of each CDR3. Fields, in order: clone size, D gene, J gene, V gene, CDR3 length, CDR3 protein, CDR3 DNA. The D gene is left open where the match is weak. Rows give clone size only sometimes, using once, few, many, or a class for an expanded clone.

once TRBD1 TRBJ2-3 TRBV5-6 13 CASSSGTADTQYF TGTGCCAGCAGCTCGGGGACAGCAGATACGCAGTATTTT
. TRBD2 TRBJ2-1 TRBV6-2/TRBV6-3 16 CASSYPLAGRHNEQFF TGTGCCAGCAGTTACCCTCTAGCGGGAAGGCATAATGAGCAGTTCTTC
. . TRBJ1-5 TRBV19 17 CASSAGGAAGSNQPQHF TGTGCCAGTAGTGCTGGGGGGGCCGCGGGCAGCAATCAGCCCCAGCATTTT
. . TRBJ1-4 TRBV9 15 CASSVAGGTGEKLFF TGTGCCAGCAGCGTAGCAGGCGGGACGGGGGAAAAACTGTTTTTT
. . TRBJ1-1 TRBV7-2 15 CASSPFWSGDGRAFF TGTGCCAGCAGCCCCTTTTGGTCGGGGGACGGGAGGGCTTTCTTT
. . TRBJ2-6 TRBV27 16 CASSAGQFSGANVLTF TGTGCCAGCAGTGCCGGACAGTTCTCTGGGGCCAACGTCCTGACTTTC
. . TRBJ1-1 TRBV6-2/TRBV6-3 13 CASSYSRNTEAFF TGTGCCAGCAGTTACTCGAGGAACACTGAAGCTTTCTTT
. TRBD2 TRBJ2-7 TRBV4-3 15 CASSQELAGGYEQYF TGCGCCAGCAGCCAAGAACTAGCGGGGGGTTACGAGCAGTACTTC
. TRBD1 TRBJ1-2 TRBV7-9 15 CASSFRDRGVEGYTF TGTGCCAGCAGTTTTAGGGACAGGGGCGTCGAGGGCTACACCTTC
. . TRBJ1-1 TRBV5-1 16 CASSLVVGALIGEAFF TGCGCCAGCAGCTTGGTTGTAGGGGCCCTGATCGGTGAAGCTTTCTTT
. TRBD2 TRBJ2-5 TRBV19 16 CASSIRAGGLQETQYF TGTGCCAGTAGTATTAGGGCGGGGGGCCTCCAAGAGACCCAGTACTTC
once . TRBJ2-7 TRBV7-2 19 CASSPHRGLLPTSSYEQYF TGTGCCAGCAGCCCACACCGGGGGTTACTCCCAACCTCTTCCTACGAGCAGTACTTC
. . TRBJ2-3 TRBV7-3 14 CASSQSSLGGTQYF TGTGCCAGCAGCCAATCATCCCTGGGGGGTACGCAGTATTTT
few TRBD1 TRBJ1-2 TRBV28 14 CASSIWAGGNGYTF TGTGCCAGCAGCATTTGGGCAGGGGGTAATGGCTACACCTTC
. . TRBJ1-2 TRBV14 16 CASSQDWATAGDGYTF TGTGCCAGCAGCCAAGATTGGGCGACAGCTGGGGATGGCTACACCTTC
. TRBD1 TRBJ1-3 TRBV18 15 CASSLDRGTGNTIYF TGTGCCAGCTCATTAGACAGGGGGACTGGAAACACCATATATTTT
. . TRBJ2-7 TRBV5-6 11 CASSQGDEQYF TGTGCCAGCAGCCAGGGCGACGAGCAGTACTTC
. . TRBJ1-1 TRBV30 15 CAWSGTRGKGSEAFF TGTGCCTGGAGTGGAACCCGCGGGAAGGGAAGTGAAGCTTTCTTT
. TRBD1 TRBJ1-2 TRBV28 14 CASSRYTGGSGYTF TGTGCCAGCAGCCGCTATACAGGGGGCTCTGGCTACACCTTC
few TRBD1 TRBJ1-1 TRBV19 14 CASSIGQGYTEAFF TGTGCCAGTAGTATAGGACAGGGGTACACTGAAGCTTTCTTT
. TRBD1 TRBJ1-6 TRBV6-2/TRBV6-3 19 CASSERQGKAQTYNSPLHF TGTGCCAGCAGCGAGAGACAGGGGAAGGCCCAGACCTATAATTCACCCCTCCACTTT
few TRBD2 TRBJ2-5 TRBV27 19 CASSLSPPLAGDLQETQYF TGTGCCAGCAGTTTATCACCCCCTCTAGCGGGAGATCTCCAAGAGACCCAGTACTTC
. . TRBJ2-5 TRBV5-1 16 CASSLGLRGFQETQYF TGCGCCAGCAGCTTGGGATTAAGGGGGTTCCAAGAGACCCAGTACTTC
once . TRBJ1-2 TRBV30 12 CAWDLSGYGYTF TGTGCCTGGGATTTGAGTGGCTATGGCTACACCTTC
few . TRBJ2-7 TRBV30 11 CAWSVLNEQYF TGTGCCTGGAGTGTATTAAACGAGCAGTACTTC
. TRBD1 TRBJ1-5 TRBV6-5 15 CASSRTGLNYQPQHF TGTGCCAGCAGCCGGACAGGCCTTAATTATCAGCCCCAGCATTTT
. . TRBJ2-5 TRBV6-5 15 CASSYSYSSAETQYF TGTGCCAGCAGTTACTCCTATTCCAGCGCGGAGACCCAGTACTTC
. . TRBJ1-6 TRBV19 16 CASSSLQVLNNSPLHF TGTGCCAGTAGTAGCCTACAGGTCCTGAATAATTCACCCCTCCACTTT
. TRBD1 TRBJ1-1 TRBV7-9 15 CASSRGQGPPTEAFF TGTGCCAGCAGCAGGGGACAGGGCCCCCCCACTGAAGCTTTCTTT
. . TRBJ1-5 TRBV30 15 CAWSVSGRRNQPQHF TGTGCCTGGAGTGTTTCAGGTCGCCGCAATCAGCCCCAGCATTTT
once TRBD1 TRBJ1-1 TRBV10-3 15 CAISEFGTGNTEAFF TGTGCCATCAGTGAGTTCGGGACAGGGAACACTGAAGCTTTCTTT
. . TRBJ2-3 TRBV7-3 15 CASSSTGGATDTQYF TGTGCCAGCAGCTCCACAGGTGGGGCCACAGATACGCAGTATTTT
. TRBD2 TRBJ2-7 TRBV28 14 CASSWTSGYYEQYF TGTGCCAGCAGTTGGACTAGCGGATACTACGAGCAGTACTTC
. . TRBJ2-1 TRBV19 12 CASKWASDEQFF TGTGCCAGTAAGTGGGCGTCCGATGAGCAGTTCTTC
once TRBD2 TRBJ2-6 TRBV5-1 15 CASSPGGAGANVLTF TGCGCCAGCAGCCCGGGGGGGGCCGGGGCCAACGTCCTGACTTTC
. . TRBJ1-1 TRBV28 14 CASRSTGLDTEAFF TGTGCCAGCAGGTCGACAGGTTTGGACACTGAAGCTTTCTTT
. . TRBJ2-1 TRBV19 16 CASSPNRVSSYNEQFF TGTGCCAGTAGTCCGAACAGGGTAAGCTCCTACAATGAGCAGTTCTTC
. . TRBJ2-5 TRBV2 14 CASCPRPTAEVQYF TGTGCCAGCTGTCCAAGGCCCACAGCGGAGGTCCAGTACTTC
. TRBD1 TRBJ2-7 TRBV10-3 17 CATRPDQDRINSYEQYF TGTGCCACCCGGCCGGACCAGGACAGGATTAACTCCTACGAGCAGTACTTC
. . TRBJ1-1 TRBV7-9 13 CASSLAGGDEAFF TGTGCCAGCAGCTTAGCGGGCGGGGACGAAGCTTTCTTT
. . TRBJ1-4 TRBV9 17 CASSRGGTGPANEKLFF TGTGCCAGCAGCAGGGGGGGCACCGGGCCAGCTAATGAAAAACTGTTTTTT
. . TRBJ2-5 TRBV30 15 CAWSVHLRVEETQYF TGTGCCTGGAGTGTTCATCTCCGGGTTGAAGAGACCCAGTACTTC
. . TRBJ1-4 TRBV28 14 CASSLVGGSEKLFF TGTGCCAGCAGTCTGGTGGGCGGGAGTGAAAAACTGTTTTTT
. . TRBJ1-1 TRBV5-5 13 CASSLQGAGEAFF TGTGCCAGCAGCTTGCAAGGAGCGGGTGAAGCTTTCTTT
. . TRBJ1-5 TRBV5-6 13 CASSLDPDQPQHF TGTGCCAGCAGCTTGGATCCCGATCAGCCCCAGCATTTT
. TRBD2 TRBJ2-1 TRBV27 16 CASTSGTSGFRNEQFF TGTGCCAGCACCTCCGGGACTAGCGGGTTTCGCAATGAGCAGTTCTTC
. . TRBJ1-4 TRBV4-2 17 CASSSTVDSRFNEKLFF TGTGCCAGCTCCTCTACCGTGGACAGTAGGTTTAATGAAAAACTGTTTTTT
. TRBD1 TRBJ1-2 TRBV30 15 CAWSVRAGGIYGYTF TGTGCCTGGAGTGTCCGGGCAGGGGGGATCTATGGCTACACCTTC
once TRBD1 TRBJ1-5 TRBV3-1/TRBV3-2 16 CASSQAGGPSNQPQHF TGTGCCAGCAGCCAAGCAGGGGGCCCTAGCAATCAGCCCCAGCATTTT
. . TRBJ1-4 TRBV5-6 13 CASSSKGDEKLFF TGTGCCAGCAGCTCTAAGGGGGACGAAAAACTGTTTTTT
. . TRBJ1-2 TRBV18 13 CASSPAGDYGYTF TGTGCCAGCTCACCCGCGGGAGACTATGGCTACACCTTC
. . TRBJ2-3 TRBV7-3 15 CASSMGLGSVDTQYF TGTGCCAGCAGCATGGGCCTCGGATCAGTAGATACGCAGTATTTT